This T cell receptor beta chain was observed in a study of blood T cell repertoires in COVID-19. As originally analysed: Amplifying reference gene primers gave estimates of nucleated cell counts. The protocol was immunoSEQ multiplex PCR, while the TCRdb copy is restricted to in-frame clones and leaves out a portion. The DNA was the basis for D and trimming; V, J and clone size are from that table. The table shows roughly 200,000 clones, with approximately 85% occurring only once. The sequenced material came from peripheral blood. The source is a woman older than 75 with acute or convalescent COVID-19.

CDR3 bases: TGCGCCAGCAGCCAAGATCGTTACCAGGGTTACGTGTACGAGCAGTACTTC. It encodes CASSQDRYQGYVYEQYF. The gene calls are TRBV4-3 and TRBJ2-7; the D gene is possibly TRBD1 (5 bases). The CDR3 length is 17 residues. Germline V gene data show CDR1 as LGHNA and CDR2 as YSLEER. V was clipped by 0 bases and J by 4 bases, with 19 bases between them.